Listed below are T cell receptor beta chains from one sample, sequenced in a study of shared clonotypes between healthy human individuals. Measured with immunoSEQ multiplex PCR; TCRdb has only the in-frame clones, and not every one. The sample has 2 million to 2.5 million clones; approximately 94% are singletons. Sequencing was performed on naive CD4+ T cells sorted from blood. Source of these receptors: a man younger than 30 in good health. Each CDR3 is given without its conserved first and last residue.

cdr3_length: 11; v_call: TRBV14; cdr3_aa: ASSHQGLHEQF
cdr3_length: 13; v_call: TRBV5-1; cdr3_aa: ASRLTGVKTDTQY
cdr3_length: 13; v_call: TRBV11-2; cdr3_aa: ASSLDLGQAYEQY
cdr3_length: 12; v_call: TRBV5-6; cdr3_aa: ASSLGQGAFEQY
cdr3_length: 14; v_call: TRBV5-1; cdr3_aa: ASSLGTGWGAEKLF
cdr3_length: 11; v_call: TRBV18; cdr3_aa: ASSLDGYNEQF
cdr3_length: 14; v_call: TRBV7-9; cdr3_aa: ASSYGTGGSQETQY
cdr3_length: 8; v_call: TRBV20-1; cdr3_aa: SASADTQY
cdr3_length: 10; v_call: TRBV30; cdr3_aa: AWTSGSYEQY
cdr3_length: 12; v_call: TRBV5-1; cdr3_aa: ASSWTSGGYEQY
cdr3_length: 12; v_call: TRBV30; cdr3_aa: AWSGTSGGNEQF
cdr3_length: 12; v_call: TRBV7-9; cdr3_aa: ASSLAVSSYEQY
cdr3_length: 9; v_call: TRBV30; cdr3_aa: AWTTGYGYT
cdr3_length: 15; v_call: TRBV5-1; cdr3_aa: ASSFGTSGSYQETQY
cdr3_length: 13; v_call: TRBV15; cdr3_aa: ATSSLAGDQETQY
cdr3_length: 12; v_call: TRBV6-5; cdr3_aa: ASSSRSGGLRYT
cdr3_length: 12; v_call: TRBV6-5; cdr3_aa: ASGGLAGFETQY
cdr3_length: 9; v_call: TRBV10-3; cdr3_aa: ATTFSGEQY
cdr3_length: 12; v_call: TRBV30; cdr3_aa: AWSAGGSGNTIY
cdr3_length: 13; v_call: TRBV27; cdr3_aa: ASSFRQGSGNTIY
cdr3_length: 13; v_call: TRBV5-1; cdr3_aa: ASRLAGGGGETQY
cdr3_length: 16; v_call: TRBV28; cdr3_aa: ASIPPRKLGTYSYEQY
cdr3_length: 15; v_call: TRBV5-1; cdr3_aa: ASSSFTSGGYNNEQF
cdr3_length: 12; v_call: TRBV9; cdr3_aa: ASSVGEGNQPQH
cdr3_length: 11; v_call: TRBV30; cdr3_aa: AWRHAGAYEQY
cdr3_length: 11; v_call: TRBV2; cdr3_aa: ASSENPSYEQY
cdr3_length: 13; v_call: TRBV5-1; cdr3_aa: ASSTADSGANVLT
cdr3_length: 12; v_call: TRBV6-1; cdr3_aa: ASKRQGALLEAF
cdr3_length: 13; v_call: TRBV11-2; cdr3_aa: ASSLDTVPSYEQY
cdr3_length: 13; v_call: TRBV5-1; cdr3_aa: ASSPGLAQTGELF
cdr3_length: 12; v_call: TRBV9; cdr3_aa: ASSVAGIGNTIY
cdr3_length: 11; v_call: TRBV5-4; cdr3_aa: ASSPDERGKLF
cdr3_length: 16; v_call: TRBV18; cdr3_aa: ASSPKWNSGGTNEKLF
cdr3_length: 14; v_call: TRBV4-1; cdr3_aa: ASSPKRGSGNTEAF
cdr3_length: 12; v_call: TRBV4-3; cdr3_aa: ASSQEQGYQGYT
cdr3_length: 9; v_call: TRBV6-6; cdr3_aa: ASARGPEAF
cdr3_length: 13; v_call: TRBV10-3; cdr3_aa: AITGPGAGTGELF
cdr3_length: 11; v_call: TRBV30; cdr3_aa: AWGLADNNEQF
cdr3_length: 11; v_call: TRBV9; cdr3_aa: ASAGELGSPLH
cdr3_length: 11; v_call: TRBV30; cdr3_aa: AWSLAGGQGYT
cdr3_length: 12; v_call: TRBV5-5; cdr3_aa: ASSSGQGAREQY
cdr3_length: 10; v_call: TRBV18; cdr3_aa: ASSRQGDGYT
cdr3_length: 14; v_call: TRBV11-1; cdr3_aa: ASSSKSGEGRQPQH
cdr3_length: 13; v_call: TRBV5-1; cdr3_aa: ASRPDTAGRSPLH
cdr3_length: 15; v_call: TRBV15; cdr3_aa: ATSRDSLWTADEKLF
cdr3_length: 14; v_call: TRBV10-3; cdr3_aa: AISGNEAVSGNTIY
cdr3_length: 11; v_call: TRBV30; cdr3_aa: AWARGTAYGYT
cdr3_length: 9; v_call: TRBV6-1; cdr3_aa: ASWTGGGYT
cdr3_length: 12; v_call: TRBV4-3; cdr3_aa: ASSQDRANNEQF
cdr3_length: 14; v_call: TRBV5-6; cdr3_aa: ASSTLPPAGPGAQY
cdr3_length: 12; v_call: TRBV9; cdr3_aa: ASSPRDRAGEQY
cdr3_length: 11; v_call: TRBV18; cdr3_aa: ASSRVVRAEAF
cdr3_length: 13; v_call: TRBV5-1; cdr3_aa: ASSLVGTSTDTQY
cdr3_length: 14; v_call: TRBV5-6; cdr3_aa: ASSLAQRGGQDTQY
cdr3_length: 13; v_call: TRBV6-8; cdr3_aa: ASSQDQGPRYEQY
cdr3_length: 13; v_call: TRBV5-1; cdr3_aa: ASSRLAGATYEQY
cdr3_length: 11; v_call: TRBV29-1; cdr3_aa: SVKGQGDQPQH
cdr3_length: 13; v_call: TRBV7-2; cdr3_aa: ASSLTGVLSYGYT
cdr3_length: 14; v_call: TRBV28; cdr3_aa: ASSFLGQGAFYEQY
cdr3_length: 13; v_call: TRBV7-2; cdr3_aa: ASSNYPGGSNTQY